A single sample is the source of the 27 T cell receptor beta chains below, sequenced in a study of T-cell memory formation after mild COVID-19. TCRdb fed the 5' RACE reads into MiXCR, producing one record per CDR3 protein. The repertoire holds about 290,000 distinct CDR3 sequences, with approximately 16% as singletons. Input material: PBMCs or a T cell subset sorted from them (not recorded which). These receptors originate from a man between 18 and 29 years old who had mild COVID-19 (a few samples of this study predate the infection). Cell type and time point are not known.

The rearrangement joins TRBV29-1 to TRBJ1-2; the D gene is possibly TRBD1 (5 bases). Germline V gene sequence: CDR1 SQVTM, CDR2 ANQGSEA. The V gene lost 4 bases and the J gene lost 2 bases, with 8 bases spanning the gap. The CDR3 has 12 residues. CDR3 in amino acids: CSVATENYGYTF. The CDR3, as DNA: TGCAGCGTTGCGACAGAAAACTATGGCTACACCTTC.

Regarding this clonotype: At one of its ends the junction is not consistent with the germline gene, which may arise from a read error. This chain uses TRBV25-1 with TRBJ1-5, with no clear D. This CDR3 region has 14 residues. Germline CDR1 reads MGHDK; CDR2 reads SYGVNS. The CDR3 loop is CASSESGFRQPQHF. The DNA for the CDR3 is TGTGCCAGCAGCGAATCGGGGTTTCGGCAGCCCCAGCATTTT.

This chain joins TRBV11-2 and TRBJ1-4; 8 bases agree with TRBD1. This CDR3 spans 18 amino acids. Germline assignment: CDR1 SGHAT and CDR2 FQNNGV. J was trimmed by 8 bases and V by 4 bases; bases with no gene match: 18. CDR3 sequence: CASSSGQGGSARREKLFF. The CDR3, as DNA: TGTGCCAGCAGCTCCGGACAGGGAGGATCGGCCCGGAGGGAAAAACTGTTTTTT. The full variable domain, with the rest looked up from reference TRBV11-2 and TRBJ1-4, is EAGVAQSPRYKIIEKRQSVAFWCNPISGHATLYWYQQILGQGPKLLIQFQNNGVVDDSQLPKDRFSAERLKGVDSTLKIQPAKLEDSAVYLCASSSGQGGSARREKLFFGSGTQLSVL.

This clonotype was seen a handful of times. This sequence joins TRBV3-1 and TRBJ2-3; D not certain. Germline-derived CDR1 and CDR2 are LGHDT and YNNKEL (reference sequence). This CDR3 region has 14 residues. Trimming shortened V by 0 bases and J by 5 bases, and 9 bases separated the two germline ends. The DNA for the CDR3 is TGTGCCAGCAGCCAAGATGGCGGCCGAGATACGCAGTATTTT. It codes for CASSQDGGRDTQYF.

In this sample, this clonotype turned up a few times. The chain joins TRBV6-2 or TRBV6-3 to TRBJ2-1; D is possibly TRBD1 or TRBD2 (7 bases each). Germline loops: CDR1 MNHEY, CDR2 SVGEGT. Trimming cost V 5 bases and J 16 bases, with 15 bases left between them. The CDR3 extends over 11 amino acids. CDR3 amino acids: CASSQGGDEFF. The CDR3 DNA is TGTGCCAGCAGTCAGGGGGGGGATGAATTCTTC.

The J gene is TRBJ1-2, the V gene TRBV24-1, with D maybe TRBD1 (6 bases). V was pared by 3 bases and J by 6 bases, with 13 bases between. CDR3 length: 14 residues. CDR1 KGHDR and CDR2 SFDVKD come from the germline V gene. The chain's CDR3 is CATSDAGQKHGYTF. Here the CDR3 DNA reads TGTGCCACCAGTGATGCTGGACAGAAGCATGGCTACACCTTC.

This clonotype occurred a few times. The gene calls are TRBV4-1 and TRBJ2-2; D gene uncertain. V lost 0 bases and J 7 bases, leaving 3 bases between the germline ends. From germline, CDR1 is MGHRA and CDR2 YSYEKL. CDR3 length: 12 residues. The CDR3 protein is CASSQEGGELFF. Here the CDR3 DNA reads TGCGCCAGCAGCCAAGAGGGCGGGGAGCTGTTTTTT.

The chain joins TRBV5-1 to TRBJ1-1; 7 bases map to TRBD1. The germline V gene has CDR1 SGHRS and CDR2 YFSETQ. CDR3 length: 14 amino acids. The V gene end was trimmed by 4 bases and the J gene end by 4 bases; junction bases not matched to a gene: 7. The CDR3 region is CASSHMTGSTEAFF. DNA for the CDR3: TGCGCCAGCAGCCATATGACAGGGAGCACTGAAGCTTTCTTT.

This sequence joins TRBV6-6 and TRBJ2-5, with TRBD2 as a possible D gene (6 bases). Germline assignment: CDR1 MNHNY and CDR2 SVGAGI (reference sequence). V was clipped by 4 bases and J by 5 bases, with 14 bases between them. This CDR3 spans 14 amino acids. For the CDR3, the DNA is TGTGCCAGCAGTTCCCCGGGGGATCGGGAGACCCAGTACTTC. Protein product: CASSSPGDRETQYF.

The chain links TRBV24-1 to TRBJ2-1; D gene unclear. Trimming left V 0 bases short and J 10 bases short, with 9 bases between. CDR1 is KGHDR and CDR2 is SFDVKD in the germline V gene. The CDR3 loop spans 13 amino acids. Here the CDR3 DNA reads TGTGCCACCAGTGATTTGACGGACGCGGAGCAGTTCTTC. Its translation is CATSDLTDAEQFF.

V and J are TRBV12-3 or TRBV12-4 and TRBJ2-7; D is tentatively TRBD1 or TRBD2 (5 bases each). V lost 5 bases and J 7 bases, leaving 18 bases between the germline ends. The CDR3 length is 14 residues. CDR3 nucleotide sequence: TGTGCCAGCAGTAGAGGGACGGCCTCGGGGGAGCAGTACTTC. This gives the protein CASSRGTASGEQYF.

The rearrangement joins TRBV5-4 to TRBJ1-1; D perhaps matches TRBD1 (6 bases). The CDR3 has 14 amino acids. CDR1 is SGHNT, CDR2 YYREEE, per germline (reference sequence). V shed 3 bases and J shed 1 base, with 10 bases lying between them. The CDR3 region is CASSWDKTNTEAFF. In nucleotides, the CDR3 is TGTGCCAGCAGCTGGGACAAGACGAACACTGAAGCTTTCTTT.

The chain is built from TRBV19 and TRBJ2-2; the D gene is possibly TRBD1 (5 bases). CDR1 is LNHDA and CDR2 is SQIVND in the germline V gene (reference sequence). This CDR3 region has 13 residues. Written as DNA, the CDR3 is TGTGGCATCCAGGACACGAACACCGGGGAGCTGTTTTTT. Translating it yields CGIQDTNTGELFF.

This clonotype was recorded at least ten times. Here the CDR3 reads CSVEEGDRGNEQFF. The DNA for the CDR3 is TGCAGCGTTGAAGAGGGGGACAGGGGCAACGAGCAGTTCTTC. The chain recombines TRBV29-1 with TRBJ2-1, with TRBD1 matching 10 bases. Germline CDR1 reads SQVTM; CDR2 reads ANQGSEA. V was clipped by 0 bases and J by 10 bases; unmatched bases: 6. The CDR3 runs 14 residues.

The chain joins TRBV7-2 to TRBJ1-2; D call uncertain. The CDR3 loop spans 13 amino acids. V lost 1 base, J lost 3 bases, and 6 bases lay in between. Germline V gene lookup returns CDR1 SGHTA and CDR2 FQGNSA. In nucleotides, the CDR3 is TGTGCCAGCAGCTTAGGCAGATACTATGGCTACACCTTC. It encodes CASSLGRYYGYTF.

The chain couples TRBV4-1 to TRBJ1-5, with no clear D. The CDR3 has 17 amino acids. CDR1 is MGHRA and CDR2 is YSYEKL in the germline V gene. V was cut by 1 base and J by 1 base, with 14 bases left in between. CDR3 amino acids: CASSQANMGLSNQPQHF. The CDR3 coding sequence is TGCGCCAGCAGCCAAGCAAACATGGGTCTGAGCAATCAGCCCCAGCATTTT.

This chain links TRBV5-5 with TRBJ1-1; D not resolved. CDR1 and CDR2 (germline): SGHKS, YYEKEE (reference sequence). Trimming took 0 bases from V and 5 from J, leaving 14 bases between them. There are 15 residues in the CDR3. The CDR3 DNA is TGTGCCAGCAGCTTGGCCATGGGCCTGGGGACTGAAGCTTTCTTT. It yields the protein CASSLAMGLGTEAFF.

The V and J genes are TRBV20-1 and TRBJ1-1; D is ambiguous. CDR1 and CDR2 from the germline V gene are DFQATT and SNEGSKA (reference sequence). The CDR3 has 12 amino acids. Trimming took off 5 bases at V and 3 bases at J, with 10 bases between the two ends. CDR3 sequence: CSAQAGYTEAFF. The CDR3, as DNA: TGCAGTGCTCAAGCCGGGTACACTGAAGCTTTCTTT.

As for this clonotype: The junction shows a germline mismatch at one end, possibly a read error. The gene calls are TRBV29-1 and TRBJ1-2; the D gene is possibly TRBD1 (5 bases). The CDR3 has 11 amino acids. Per germline, CDR1 SQVTM and CDR2 ANQGSEA. CDR3 sequence: CSGEDGGGYTF. DNA for the CDR3: TGCAGCGGTGAAGACGGGGGAGGCTACACCTTC.

This clonotype turned up a few times. The CDR3 sequence: CASSQDNPGINEKLFF. The DNA of the CDR3 is TGCGCCAGCAGCCAAGATAACCCAGGGATTAATGAAAAACTGTTTTTT. The genes are TRBV4-3 and TRBJ1-4, with D maybe TRBD1 (5 bases). Germline CDR1 and CDR2: LGHNA and YSLEER. The V gene lost 0 bases and the J gene lost 4 bases, with 12 bases spanning the gap. This CDR3 comprises 16 residues.

This clonotype occurred many times. The chain joins TRBV11-2 to TRBJ2-7; D remains ambiguous. This CDR3 contains 16 residues. V lost 5 bases to trimming and J lost 5 bases, with 22 bases between them. Germline CDR1 and CDR2: SGHAT and FQNNGV. The CDR3 DNA reads as TGTGCCAGCAGCCCAAGCCCCGGCGGACGCCTGGACGAGCAGTACTTC. It encodes CASSPSPGGRLDEQYF.

This chain joins TRBV5-6 and TRBJ2-5, with D unclear. This CDR3 has 13 residues. Trimming removed 0 bases at V and 5 bases at J, with 8 bases between. The V gene's germline CDR1 is SGHDT and CDR2 YYEEEE. In nucleotides, the CDR3 is TGTGCCAGCAGCTTGGCCAGTCCCGAGACCCAGTACTTC. Protein sequence: CASSLASPETQYF.

CDR3 amino acids: CASSYLRDITNYGYTF. In nucleotides, the CDR3 is TGTGCCAGCAGCTACCTCCGGGACATCACTAACTATGGCTACACCTTC. This chain uses TRBV7-9 with TRBJ1-2; D possibly corresponds to TRBD1 (6 bases). V gave up 4 bases and J gave up 0 bases, with 15 bases separating them. Germline CDR1 is SEHNR and CDR2 is FQNEAQ (reference sequence). The CDR3 is 16 residues long.

CDR3 residues: CASSVSRFYEQYF. The CDR3 DNA sequence: TGTGCCAGCAGTGTGAGTAGATTCTACGAGCAGTACTTC. The chain carries TRBV12-3 or TRBV12-4 and TRBJ2-7; no reliable D call. V lost 5 bases and J 3 bases, leaving 11 bases between the germline ends. The CDR3 is 13 residues long.

The rearrangement uses TRBV7-9 and TRBJ1-2; 7 bases agree with TRBD1. The CDR3 consists of 14 residues. The J segment lost 2 bases and the V segment lost 8 bases, leaving 8 bases of the junction unmatched. The germline CDR1 and CDR2 sequences are SEHNR and FQNEAQ (reference sequence). The CDR3 region has the DNA TGTGCCAGCGTGAGACAGGGCCTCAACTATGGCTACACCTTC. Translated, it gives CASVRQGLNYGYTF.

This clonotype was recorded a few times. J is TRBJ1-2 and V is TRBV9, with 7 nucleotides matching TRBD1. The germline CDR1 and CDR2 sequences are SGDLS and YYNGEE. V shed 4 bases and J 1 base; nucleotides not matched to a gene: 4. CDR3 length equals 14 residues. This chain's CDR3 is CASSTGDSNYGYTF. The CDR3 DNA follows: TGTGCCAGCAGCACAGGGGACAGTAACTATGGCTACACCTTC.

This clonotype has just a few counts. The rearrangement links TRBV11-2 to TRBJ2-7; D uncertain. V dropped 3 bases and J dropped 4 bases, with 10 bases sitting between them. The germline V gene has CDR1 SGHAT and CDR2 FQNNGV. The CDR3 has 13 residues. The CDR3 DNA is TGTGCCAGCAGCTTGGGCTCAGGTTACGAGCAGTACTTC. Protein product: CASSLGSGYEQYF.